These 21 T cell receptor beta chains came from one sample sequenced in a study of Tregs in tolerant kidney transplant recipients. Sequencing used immunoSEQ multiplex PCR; TCRdb keeps in-frame clones, though not all of them. The table shows more than 70,000 clones, with around 90% occurring only once. Related graft donors supplied nonmyeloablative bone marrow transplants, and mixed chimerism was transient. Sequencing used CD4+ T cells from blood (PBMCs), obtained 24 months after the transplant. The receptors were gathered from a human patient who received a combined kidney and bone marrow transplant. Part of the T cell pool may stem from the graft donor.

V and J are TRBV15 and TRBJ2-2; 8 nucleotides line up with TRBD2. Trimming took 5 bases from V and 5 from J; bases not matched to a gene: 10. This CDR3 is 16 amino acids long. From germline, CDR1 is LNHNV and CDR2 YYDKDF (reference sequence). The CDR3 loop reads CATSRRLAGRTGELFF. CDR3 DNA sequence: TGTGCCACCAGCCGGCGGCTAGCGGGTAGGACCGGGGAGCTGTTTTTT.

The chain couples TRBV5-5 to TRBJ1-2, with 9 bases lining up with TRBD1. The V gene's germline CDR1 is SGHKS and CDR2 YYEKEE (reference sequence). The CDR3 length is 15 residues. The junction had 8 bases not matched to a gene; V was cut back by 1 base and J by 7 bases. CDR3 protein: CASSLTGGRVFGYTF. Written as DNA, the CDR3 is TGTGCCAGCAGCTTGACAGGGGGCAGGGTCTTTGGCTACACCTTC.

This chain links TRBV7-9 with TRBJ1-1; 10 nucleotides match TRBD1. Per germline, CDR1 SEHNR and CDR2 FQNEAQ (reference sequence). The CDR3 loop spans 17 amino acids. Unmatched junction bases numbered 18, after V lost 5 bases and J lost 9 bases. The CDR3 is CASSPHPGTGDKTQAFF. As DNA, the CDR3 is TGTGCCAGCAGCCCCCACCCCGGGACAGGGGACAAGACACAAGCTTTCTTT.

This sequence joins TRBV5-1 and TRBJ1-1; TRBD1 aligns across 7 bases. V lost 0 bases, J lost 1 base, and 6 bases stayed unmatched. The CDR3 is made up of 16 amino acids. Germline values: CDR1 SGHRS, CDR2 YFSETQ. CDR3 residues: CASSLGQGGGNTEAFF. The CDR3 DNA reads TGCGCCAGCAGCTTGGGTCAGGGGGGAGGGAACACTGAAGCTTTCTTT.

The J gene is TRBJ1-1, the V gene TRBV6-1, with unresolved D. This CDR3 has 15 amino acids. CDR1 is MNHNS, CDR2 SASEGT, per germline. Between the trimmed V and J ends, which lost 5 bases and 1 base, there was a span of 14 bases. CDR3 sequence (DNA): TGTGCCAGCAGTCACCCACCGGGAAGGAACACTGAAGCTTTCTTT. This gives the protein CASSHPPGRNTEAFF.

V gene TRBV27 combines with J gene TRBJ2-3, with 7 bases fitting TRBD1. In germline, CDR1 is MNHEY, CDR2 SMNVEV (reference sequence). Unmatched junction bases numbered 17, after V lost 5 bases and J lost 3 bases. This CDR3 contains 18 residues. DNA for the CDR3: TGTGCCAGCAGTGTATACCGGGACAGAGGGTCCCGAACAGATACGCAGTATTTT. Translating gives CASSVYRDRGSRTDTQYF.

CDR3 in amino acids: CASSLKVRQGVYEQFF. As DNA, the CDR3 is TGTGCCAGCAGCTTAAAAGTCCGACAGGGGGTCTATGAGCAGTTCTTC. V usage is TRBV7-2 and J usage is TRBJ2-1; the match to TRBD1 covers 9 bases. J was trimmed by 8 bases and V by 2 bases; bases with no gene match: 10. CDR1 and CDR2 from the germline V gene are SGHTA and FQGNSA. The CDR3 contains 16 residues.

The CDR3 region has the DNA TGTGCCAGTAGTAGACACGATTATCCGGGACAGGGAAAGAACTATGGCTACACCTTC. Its protein is CASSRHDYPGQGKNYGYTF. This chain joins TRBV19 and TRBJ1-2; 9 positions agree with TRBD1. Trimming cost V 4 bases and J 2 bases; bases outside gene matches: 17. The CDR3 is 19 amino acids. The V gene's germline CDR1 is LNHDA and CDR2 SQIVND (reference sequence).

The chain combines TRBV7-6 with TRBJ2-5; TRBD1 might be the D (6 bases). The germline CDR1 and CDR2 sequences are SGHVS and FNYEAQ. V lost 2 bases and J lost 3, with 13 bases in between. The CDR3 length is 15 residues. The CDR3 spells CASSLLGQLKETQYF. In DNA, the CDR3 is TGTGCCAGCAGCTTACTAGGACAGTTAAAAGAGACCCAGTACTTC.

The rearrangement joins TRBV5-1 to TRBJ2-3; D might be TRBD2 (6 bases). Germline CDR1 reads SGHRS; CDR2 reads YFSETQ. The CDR3 has 17 residues. V was pared by 4 bases and J by 0 bases, with 18 bases between. The CDR3 loop reads CASSLLFGGASTDTQYF. The DNA for the CDR3 is TGCGCCAGCAGCCTCCTCTTTGGCGGGGCTAGCACAGATACGCAGTATTTT.

This chain uses TRBV29-1 with TRBJ1-3; D is unresolved. Looked up from germline, CDR1 is SQVTM and CDR2 is ANQGSEA. Trimming shortened V by 6 bases and J by 3 bases, and 12 bases separated the two germline ends. This CDR3 has 13 amino acids. The CDR3 loop is CSVTAGFGNTIYF. The CDR3, as DNA: TGCAGCGTCACTGCCGGGTTTGGAAACACCATATATTTT. Full variable domain (rest looked up from reference TRBV29-1 and TRBJ1-3): SAVISQKPSRDICQRGTSLTIQCQVDSQVTMMFWYRQQPGQSLTLIATANQGSEATYESGFVIDKFPISRPNLTFSTLTVSNMSPEDSSIYLCSVTAGFGNTIYFGEGSWLTVV.

V gene TRBV7-3 combines with J gene TRBJ2-1; D gene uncertain. CDR3 size: 14 residues. The V gene lost 2 bases and the J gene lost 6 bases, with 11 bases spanning the gap. Germline values: CDR1 SGHTA, CDR2 FQGTGA. CDR3 DNA: TGTGCCAGCAGCTTATATCCTAACCCCAATGAGCAGTTCTTC. It yields the protein CASSLYPNPNEQFF.

The chain joins TRBV4-1 to TRBJ2-3; TRBD2 is a possible D gene (6 bases). Germline CDR1 MGHRA, CDR2 YSYEKL. Trimming stripped 4 bases from V and 2 bases from J, with 19 bases between. The CDR3 extends over 17 amino acids. CDR3 coding DNA: TGCGCCAGCAGCCCATACGGTGAGGGGAGGTCCACAGATACGCAGTATTTT. Its protein is CASSPYGEGRSTDTQYF.

This clone appeared once. This rearrangement joins TRBV29-1 to TRBJ2-5, with 7 bases identical to TRBD1. Unmatched junction bases numbered 11, after V lost 6 bases and J lost 4 bases. CDR1 is SQVTM and CDR2 is ANQGSEA in the germline V gene. The CDR3 runs to 14 residues. The CDR3 DNA is TGCAGCGTCGCAGTGACAGGGCTACGAGAGACCCAGTACTTC. As protein: CSVAVTGLRETQYF.

The chain uses TRBV7-2 and TRBJ2-5, with TRBD2 as a possible D gene (6 bases). Germline CDR1 and CDR2: SGHTA and FQGNSA. Trimming stripped 0 bases from V and 7 bases from J, with 15 bases between. This CDR3 comprises 15 residues. CDR3 nucleotides: TGTGCCAGCAGCTTAGCGCGGGATTTCGGTACGACCCAGTACTTC. Translation: CASSLARDFGTTQYF.

The chain has TRBV28 and TRBJ2-3; maybe TRBD1 (6 bases). The germline CDR1 and CDR2 sequences are MDHEN and SYDVKM. The CDR3 has 16 amino acids. Trimming cost V 7 bases and J 2 bases, with 19 bases left between them. CDR3 loop: CASTGAWGTSTDTQYF. The CDR3 DNA reads TGTGCCAGCACAGGGGCCTGGGGTACGTCCACAGATACGCAGTATTTT.

The chain links TRBV7-3 to TRBJ2-1, with TRBD1 identical over 8 bases. This CDR3 region has 15 residues. CDR1 and CDR2 from the germline V gene are SGHTA and FQGTGA. V shed 3 bases and J 6 bases; nucleotides not matched to a gene: 7. The CDR3 DNA reads TGTGCCAGCAGCTTTGGACAGGGTTGGGCCAATGAGCAGTTCTTC. This sequence encodes CASSFGQGWANEQFF.

The V call is TRBV11-3, the J call TRBJ2-7; TRBD2 agrees at 7 bases. The CDR3 has 15 amino acids. Germline V gene sequence: CDR1 SGHNT, CDR2 YENEEA. With 1 base clipped from V and 2 bases from J, the junction kept 5 bases outside the gene matches. CDR3 DNA: TGTGCCAGCAGCTTAGGGTCTAGCGGACCCTACGAGCAGTACTTC. Translated: CASSLGSSGPYEQYF.

The chain employs TRBV2 and TRBJ2-7; TRBD1 matches 7 bases. V dropped 7 bases and J dropped 2; count of bases not matched to a gene: 11. The CDR3 has 15 residues. From germline, CDR1 is SNHLY and CDR2 FYNNEI. Here the CDR3 reads CASTRPGTVAYEQYF. The CDR3 DNA is TGTGCCAGCACCCGACCAGGGACAGTGGCCTACGAGCAGTACTTC.

The chain combines TRBV7-2 with TRBJ2-2; 11 positions match TRBD2. J was trimmed by 6 bases and V by 3 bases; bases with no gene match: 0. The CDR3 has 14 amino acids. Looked up from germline, CDR1 is SGHTA and CDR2 is FQGNSA. The CDR3 sequence is CASSFSGRAGELFF. DNA for the CDR3: TGTGCCAGCAGCTTTAGCGGGAGGGCCGGGGAGCTGTTTTTT.

The chain couples TRBV7-9 to TRBJ1-3; D not certain. Germline lookup yields CDR1 SEHNR and CDR2 FQNEAQ (reference sequence). V lost 5 bases and J lost 2, with 10 bases in between. The length of the CDR3 is 14 residues. This chain's CDR3 is CASSHAKPGNTIYF. The CDR3 DNA is TGTGCCAGCAGCCACGCAAAGCCTGGAAACACCATATATTTT.